These 23 T cell receptor beta chains were all obtained from the same sample, sequenced in a study of T-cell memory formation after mild COVID-19. TCRdb redid the calling of the 5' RACE reads with MiXCR, one entry per CDR3 protein. This sample has roughly 110,000 distinct CDR3 sequences, with about 24% found just once. The sample taken for sequencing was PBMCs or a T cell subset sorted from them (not recorded which). These TCRs come from a man aged 18 to 35 who had mild COVID-19 (a few samples of this study predate the infection). Cell type and time point are not known.

The chain uses TRBV6-2 or TRBV6-3 and TRBJ2-7; unclear D gene. Germline CDR1 reads MNHEY; CDR2 reads SVGEGT. V was shortened by 0 bases and J by 2 bases, with 8 bases between the two germline ends. The CDR3 loop spans 14 amino acids. CDR3 in amino acids: CASSYSGSPYEQYV. The CDR3 region has the DNA TGTGCCAGCAGTTACTCAGGGTCGCCCTACGAGCAGTACGTC.

There are a few counts of this clonotype. The chain has TRBV4-1 and TRBJ2-2, with D uncertain. Germline V gives CDR1 MGHRA, CDR2 YSYEKL. Trimming took off 2 bases at V and 5 bases at J, with 18 bases between the two ends. This CDR3 spans 17 amino acids. CDR3 residues: CASSQMSNDEGTGELFF. The CDR3 DNA is TGCGCCAGCAGCCAAATGTCGAATGACGAAGGAACCGGGGAGCTGTTTTTT.

Ten or more counts support this clonotype. The chain links TRBV4-2 to TRBJ1-4, with D possibly being TRBD1 (5 bases). Germline loops: CDR1 LGHNA, CDR2 YNFKEQ. The CDR3 totals 15 residues. The V and J ends lost 0 bases and 7 bases respectively, with 12 bases between them. Written as DNA, the CDR3 is TGTGCCAGCAGCCAAGAGCTAGGGGCGAGTGAAAAACTGTTTTTT. Translation gives CASSQELGASEKLFF.

This clonotype was observed many times. The rearrangement links TRBV7-8 to TRBJ2-1, with D perhaps matching TRBD2 (6 bases). CDR3 length: 17 amino acids. Trimming pared 5 bases from V and 2 bases from J, leaving 19 bases between. CDR1 is SGHVS, CDR2 FQNEAQ, per germline. The CDR3 sequence: CASSPEMGSGAYNEQFF. CDR3 DNA: TGTGCCAGCAGCCCTGAGATGGGTTCGGGGGCCTACAATGAGCAGTTCTTC.

This clonotype was seen only a few times. The V call is TRBV2, the J call TRBJ1-2, with TRBD1 as a possible D gene (6 bases). Trimming removed 2 bases at V and 0 bases at J, with 19 bases between. Germline CDR1 and CDR2: SNHLY and FYNNEI. This CDR3 is built from 18 residues. The CDR3 coding sequence is TGTGCCAGCAGTGAAAAAGACAGGAGGGGTCCTGCTAACTATGGCTACACCTTC. It specifies CASSEKDRRGPANYGYTF.

There are a few counts of this clonotype. The genes are TRBV6-5 and TRBJ1-2; D is perhaps TRBD1 (5 bases). Trimming pared 5 bases from V and 5 bases from J, leaving 12 bases between. CDR1 and CDR2 from the germline V gene are MNHEY and SVGAGI. This CDR3 is built from 13 residues. CDR3 sequence reads: CASSRQSRYGYTF. The DNA of the CDR3 is TGTGCCAGCAGTCGACAGTCTCGTTATGGCTACACCTTC.

The chain carries TRBV11-2 and TRBJ1-1, with 8 positions matching TRBD1. V was pared by 1 base and J by 1 base, with 5 bases of the junction left unmatched. Germline values: CDR1 SGHAT, CDR2 FQNNGV. The CDR3 has 16 amino acids. The CDR3 is CASSLARDRRNTEAFF. CDR3 coding DNA: TGTGCCAGCAGCTTAGCCAGGGACAGGAGGAACACTGAAGCTTTCTTT.

The CDR3 DNA is TGTGCCAGCAGCGACAGGGTGTACGAGCAGTACTTC. Its protein is CASSDRVYEQYF. The chain carries TRBV6-6 and TRBJ2-7; 7 bases match TRBD1. Germline CDR1 reads MNHNY; CDR2 reads SVGAGI (reference sequence). The CDR3 runs to 12 residues. V lost 6 bases, J lost 4 bases, and 3 bases stayed unmatched.

The CDR3 nucleotides read TGCGCCAGCAGCCAAGAGGGACGCCCAGAGGCTTTCTTT. As protein: CASSQEGRPEAFF. The chain has TRBV4-1 and TRBJ1-1; a weak D match, TRBD1 (5 bases). This CDR3 contains 13 residues. CDR1 is MGHRA and CDR2 is YSYEKL in the germline V gene. The V and J ends lost 0 bases and 11 bases respectively, with 13 bases between them.

This chain links TRBV11-1 with TRBJ2-7; possible D gene TRBD1, 6 bases. The V gene lost 5 bases and the J gene lost 6 bases, with 8 bases spanning the gap. This CDR3 has 11 residues. The V gene's germline CDR1 is SGHAT and CDR2 FQDESV (reference sequence). DNA for the CDR3: TGTGCCAGCAGCCAGACAGGCGAGCAGTACTTC. It yields the protein CASSQTGEQYF.

The table lists this clonotype with a few counts. V is TRBV5-1 and J is TRBJ1-4; the D is unclear. This CDR3 spans 9 amino acids. Germline CDR1 is SGHRS and CDR2 is YFSETQ. Trimming stripped 4 bases from V and 15 bases from J, with 7 bases between. CDR3 sequence (DNA): TGCGCCAGCAGCACCCCAGTGTTTTTT. Protein: CASSTPVFF.

A few counts support this clonotype. The J gene is TRBJ2-1, the V gene TRBV20-1, with unresolved D. Germline V gene sequence: CDR1 DFQATT, CDR2 SNEGSKA (reference sequence). V dropped 3 bases and J dropped 6 bases, with 6 bases sitting between them. The CDR3 covers 11 residues. CDR3 in amino acids: CSARVVNEQFF. The CDR3 region has the DNA TGCAGTGCTAGGGTAGTCAATGAGCAGTTCTTC.

A few counts support this clonotype. The V and J genes are TRBV27 and TRBJ2-1; 8 bases agree with TRBD2. V lost 1 base to trimming and J lost 5 bases; unmatched junction nucleotides: 7. The CDR3 has 16 residues. CDR1 and CDR2 from the germline V gene are MNHEY and SMNVEV (reference sequence). The CDR3, as DNA: TGTGCCAGCAGTTTATGGGGCGGGGGGCGGAACAATGAGCAGTTCTTC. Translated, it gives CASSLWGGGRNNEQFF.

The gene calls are TRBV20-1 and TRBJ2-7; 7 bases map to TRBD1. The CDR3 loop spans 15 amino acids. Per the germline V gene, CDR1 is DFQATT and CDR2 is SNEGSKA (reference sequence). Losses at the gene ends were 6 bases for V and 3 bases for J; bases not matched to a gene: 14. CDR3 coding DNA: TGCAGTGCGCGCGACAGGGCCACTGGAGGCTACGAGCAGTACGTC. Translating it yields CSARDRATGGYEQYV.

This clonotype has a count of ten or more. The chain is built from TRBV4-3 and TRBJ2-3; no reliable D call. The CDR3 loop spans 12 amino acids. CDR1 is LGHNA and CDR2 is YSLEER in the germline V gene. Trimming stripped 0 bases from V and 6 bases from J, with 4 bases between. In nucleotides, the CDR3 is TGCGCCAGCAGCCAAGATCTTGATACGCAGTATTTT. Residues: CASSQDLDTQYF.

The V call is TRBV6-1, the J call TRBJ2-7; D is possibly TRBD1 (5 bases). The CDR3 is made up of 14 amino acids. V lost 10 bases to trimming and J lost 2 bases, with 18 bases between them. Germline V CDR1 and CDR2: MNHNS, SASEGT. The CDR3 reads CATGRTPRPYEQYF. The CDR3 DNA reads as TGTGCCACCGGAAGGACACCACGGCCCTACGAGCAGTACTTC.

The CDR3 DNA reads as TGTGCCAGCAGTGAAAAGAAGCTCCGTAACGAGCAGTACGTC. Encoded protein: CASSEKKLRNEQYV. This chain joins TRBV2 and TRBJ2-7; unclear D gene. This CDR3 has 14 residues. Germline V gene data show CDR1 as SNHLY and CDR2 as FYNNEI. V was cut by 2 bases and J by 5 bases, with 13 bases left in between.

Only a few counts were recorded for this clonotype. The chain has TRBV12-3 or TRBV12-4 and TRBJ2-1, with D possibly called TRBD1 or TRBD2 (5 bases each). This CDR3 contains 16 residues. V was pared by 2 bases and J by 8 bases, with 19 bases between. CDR3 region: CASSLILGLRDDEQFF. The CDR3 bases are TGTGCCAGCAGTTTAATCCTTGGCCTCAGGGACGATGAGCAGTTCTTC.

Only a few counts were recorded for this clonotype. The rearrangement uses TRBV4-3 and TRBJ2-1, with TRBD2 matching over 12 bases. J gave up 13 bases and V 0 bases, and 7 bases lay outside the gene matches. The CDR3 consists of 15 residues. Germline CDR1 is LGHNA and CDR2 is YSLEER. The DNA of the CDR3 is TGCGCCAGCAGCCAAGATCGGCGACTAGCGGGGGTCCAGTTCTTC. Its protein product is CASSQDRRLAGVQFF.

This chain links TRBV7-9 with TRBJ2-1; D is perhaps TRBD2 (6 bases). Germline CDR1 and CDR2: SEHNR and FQNEAQ (reference sequence). This CDR3 spans 17 amino acids. Deletions cut 1 base from V and 2 bases from J, with 15 bases between. The CDR3 here is CASSLVFAGRTYNEQFF. The CDR3 DNA reads as TGTGCCAGCAGCTTAGTTTTCGCAGGGAGGACCTACAATGAGCAGTTCTTC.

This clonotype turned up a few times. The chain is built from TRBV13 and TRBJ2-5; perhaps TRBD2 as D (5 bases). Germline loops: CDR1 PRHDT, CDR2 FYEKMQ (reference sequence). The CDR3 runs to 14 residues. With 2 bases removed from V and 1 base from J, the gap between germline ends came to 8 bases. CDR3 sequence (DNA): TGTGCCAGCAGCTTACGGAGGACCCAAGAGACCCAGTACTTC. Protein sequence: CASSLRRTQETQYF.

The V and J genes are TRBV10-2 and TRBJ2-7; D unresolved. Germline CDR1 WSHSY, CDR2 SAAADI. There are 13 residues in the CDR3. Trimming stripped 2 bases from V and 8 bases from J, with 13 bases between. The CDR3 sequence is CASSEGPLLKQYF. CDR3 nucleotide sequence: TGCGCCAGCAGTGAGGGTCCCCTACTGAAGCAGTACTTC.

This clonotype turned up a few times. The V call is TRBV12-5, the J call TRBJ2-5; 7 positions match TRBD2. Germline V gives CDR1 LGHNT, CDR2 FRNRAP. The V and J ends lost 2 bases and 3 bases, in that order; junction bases with no gene match: 6. The CDR3 has 15 amino acids. The CDR3 protein is CASGLLGEGKETQYF. Here the CDR3 DNA reads TGTGCTAGTGGTTTGCTAGGGGAGGGAAAAGAGACCCAGTACTTC.